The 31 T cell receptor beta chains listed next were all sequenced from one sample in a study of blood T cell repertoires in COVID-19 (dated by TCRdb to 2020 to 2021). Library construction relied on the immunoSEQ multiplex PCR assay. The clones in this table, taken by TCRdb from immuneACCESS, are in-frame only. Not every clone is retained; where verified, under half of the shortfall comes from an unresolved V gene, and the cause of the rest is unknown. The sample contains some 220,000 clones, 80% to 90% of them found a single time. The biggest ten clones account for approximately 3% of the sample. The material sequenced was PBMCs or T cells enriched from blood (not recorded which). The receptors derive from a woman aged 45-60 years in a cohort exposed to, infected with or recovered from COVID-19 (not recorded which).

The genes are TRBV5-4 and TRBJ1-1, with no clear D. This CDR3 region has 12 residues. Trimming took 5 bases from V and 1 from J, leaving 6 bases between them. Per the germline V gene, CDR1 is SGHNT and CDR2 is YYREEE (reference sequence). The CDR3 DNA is TGTGCCAGCAGTGGGAGGAACACTGAAGCTTTCTTT. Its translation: CASSGRNTEAFF.

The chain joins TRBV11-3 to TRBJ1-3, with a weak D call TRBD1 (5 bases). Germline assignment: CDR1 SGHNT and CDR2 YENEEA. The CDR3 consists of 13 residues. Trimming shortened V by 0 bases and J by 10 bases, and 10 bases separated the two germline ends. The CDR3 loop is CASSLDPGGTIYF. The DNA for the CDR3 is TGTGCCAGCAGCTTAGACCCGGGGGGAACCATATATTTT.

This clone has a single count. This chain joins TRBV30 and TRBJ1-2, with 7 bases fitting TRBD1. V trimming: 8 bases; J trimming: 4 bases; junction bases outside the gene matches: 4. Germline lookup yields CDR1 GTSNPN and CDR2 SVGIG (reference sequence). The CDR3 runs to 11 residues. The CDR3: CARDSTYGYTF. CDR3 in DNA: TGTGCCCGGGACAGCACCTATGGCTACACCTTC.

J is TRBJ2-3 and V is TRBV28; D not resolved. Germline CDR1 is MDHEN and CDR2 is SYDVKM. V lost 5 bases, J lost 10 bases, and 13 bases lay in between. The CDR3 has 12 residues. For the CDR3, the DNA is TGTGCCAGCAGTGTCGACACTCGTTCGCAGTATTTT. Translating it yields CASSVDTRSQYF.

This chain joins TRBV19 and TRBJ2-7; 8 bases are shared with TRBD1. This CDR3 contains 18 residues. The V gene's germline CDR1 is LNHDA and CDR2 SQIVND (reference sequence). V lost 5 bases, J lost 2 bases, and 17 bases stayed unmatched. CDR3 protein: CASSFRPLDRESAYEQYF. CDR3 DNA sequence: TGTGCCAGTAGTTTCCGACCCCTGGACAGGGAGTCCGCCTACGAGCAGTACTTC.

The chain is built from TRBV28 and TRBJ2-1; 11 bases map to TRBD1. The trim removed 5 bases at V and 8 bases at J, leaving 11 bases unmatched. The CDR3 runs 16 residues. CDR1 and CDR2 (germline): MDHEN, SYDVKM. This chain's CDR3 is CASSTPGTGGVHEQFF. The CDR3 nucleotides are TGTGCCAGCAGTACCCCCGGGACAGGGGGTGTTCATGAGCAGTTCTTC.

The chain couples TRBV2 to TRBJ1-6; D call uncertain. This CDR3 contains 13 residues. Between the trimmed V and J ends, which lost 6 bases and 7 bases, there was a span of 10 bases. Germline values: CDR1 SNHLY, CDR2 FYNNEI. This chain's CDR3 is CASRNDENSPLHF. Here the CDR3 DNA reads TGTGCCAGCAGGAACGATGAGAATTCACCCCTCCACTTT.

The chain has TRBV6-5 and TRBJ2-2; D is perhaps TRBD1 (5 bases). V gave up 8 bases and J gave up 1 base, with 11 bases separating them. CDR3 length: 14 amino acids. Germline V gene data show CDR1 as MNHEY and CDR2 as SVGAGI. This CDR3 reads CASLGVRNTGELFF. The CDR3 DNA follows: TGTGCCAGCCTAGGGGTTAGGAACACCGGGGAGCTGTTTTTT.

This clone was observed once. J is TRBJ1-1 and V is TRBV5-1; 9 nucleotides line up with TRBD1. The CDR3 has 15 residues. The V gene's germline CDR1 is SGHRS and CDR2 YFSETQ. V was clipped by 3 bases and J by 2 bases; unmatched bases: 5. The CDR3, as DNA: TGCGCCAGCAGCTACAGGACAGGGGTAAACACTGAAGCTTTCTTT. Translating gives CASSYRTGVNTEAFF.

The CDR3 DNA follows: TGTGCAAGTCGCCCCCGACAGCCTAGGTCACCCCTCCACTTT. The encoded protein is CASRPRQPRSPLHF. The rearrangement links TRBV12-2 to TRBJ1-6; the table's D gene call, TRBD1, was not cross checked with the DNA. TRBV12-2 is a pseudogene locus. CDR3 size: 14 residues.

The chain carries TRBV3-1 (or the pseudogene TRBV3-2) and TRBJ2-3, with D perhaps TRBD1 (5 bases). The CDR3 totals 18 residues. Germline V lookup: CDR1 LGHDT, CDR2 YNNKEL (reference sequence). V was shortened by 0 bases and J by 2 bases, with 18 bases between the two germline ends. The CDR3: CASSQDLGRVRFTDTQYF. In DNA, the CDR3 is TGTGCCAGCAGCCAAGACTTGGGCAGGGTGAGATTCACAGATACGCAGTATTTT.

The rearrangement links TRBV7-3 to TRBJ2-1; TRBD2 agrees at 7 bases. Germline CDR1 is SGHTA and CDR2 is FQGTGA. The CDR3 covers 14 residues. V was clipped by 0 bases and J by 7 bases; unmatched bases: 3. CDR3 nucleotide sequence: TGTGCCAGCAGCTTAACTGGGACTATTAATGAGCAGTTCTTC. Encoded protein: CASSLTGTINEQFF.

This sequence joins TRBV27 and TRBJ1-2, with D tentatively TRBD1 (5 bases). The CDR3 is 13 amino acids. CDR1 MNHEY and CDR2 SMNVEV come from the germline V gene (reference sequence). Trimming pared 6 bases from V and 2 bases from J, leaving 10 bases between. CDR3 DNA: TGTGCCAGCAGCCCACAGGAGAACTATGGCTACACCTTC. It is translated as CASSPQENYGYTF.

CDR3 DNA: TGTGCCAGCAGTTCGCCCGCGGGATACGAGCAGTACTTC. Protein product: CASSSPAGYEQYF. The genes are TRBV6-5 and TRBJ2-7; perhaps TRBD2 as D (6 bases). Germline CDR1 and CDR2: MNHEY and SVGAGI. The CDR3 is 13 residues long. The V end lost 4 bases, the J end lost 4 bases, and 11 bases lay between the germline ends.

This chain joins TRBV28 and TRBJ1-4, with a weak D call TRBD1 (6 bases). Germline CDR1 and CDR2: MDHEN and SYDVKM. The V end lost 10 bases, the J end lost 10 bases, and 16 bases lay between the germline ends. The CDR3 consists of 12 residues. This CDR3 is CATELRGGKLFF. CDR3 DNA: TGTGCCACGGAGTTGAGGGGGGGAAAACTGTTTTTT. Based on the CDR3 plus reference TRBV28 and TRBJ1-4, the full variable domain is DVKVTQSSRYLVKRTGEKVFLECVQDMDHENMFWYRQDPGLGLRLIYFSYDVKMKEKGDIPEGYSVSREKKERFSLILESASTNQTSMYLCATELRGGKLFFGSGTQLSVL.

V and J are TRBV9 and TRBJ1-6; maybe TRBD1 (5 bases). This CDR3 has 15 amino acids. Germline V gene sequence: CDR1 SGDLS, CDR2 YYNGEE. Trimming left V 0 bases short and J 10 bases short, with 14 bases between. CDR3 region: CASSVGQGGQSPLHF. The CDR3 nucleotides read TGTGCCAGCAGCGTAGGCCAGGGAGGGCAATCACCCCTCCACTTT.

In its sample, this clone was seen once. The CDR3 loop is CATSSRTRGGYTF. The CDR3 DNA is TGTGCCACCAGCAGTCGGACACGCGGTGGCTACACCTTC. The gene calls are TRBV15 and TRBJ1-2; TRBD1 might be the D (5 bases). The V gene lost 3 bases and the J gene lost 7 bases, with 12 bases spanning the gap. Germline-derived CDR1 and CDR2 are LNHNV and YYDKDF (reference sequence). The CDR3 covers 13 residues.

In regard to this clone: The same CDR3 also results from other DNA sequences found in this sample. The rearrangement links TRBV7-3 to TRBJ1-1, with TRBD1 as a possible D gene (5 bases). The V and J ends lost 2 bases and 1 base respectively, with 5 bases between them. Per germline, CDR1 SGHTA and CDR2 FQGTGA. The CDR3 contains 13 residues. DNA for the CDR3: TGTGCCAGCAGCTTACAGGGGAACACTGAAGCTTTCTTT. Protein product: CASSLQGNTEAFF.

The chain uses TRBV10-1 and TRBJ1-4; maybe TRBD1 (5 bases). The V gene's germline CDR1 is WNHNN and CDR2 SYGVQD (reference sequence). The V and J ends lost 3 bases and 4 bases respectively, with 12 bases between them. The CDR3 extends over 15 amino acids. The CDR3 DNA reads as TGCGCCAGCAGTGAACAGGCTGGGGTTAATGAAAAACTGTTTTTT. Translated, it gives CASSEQAGVNEKLFF.

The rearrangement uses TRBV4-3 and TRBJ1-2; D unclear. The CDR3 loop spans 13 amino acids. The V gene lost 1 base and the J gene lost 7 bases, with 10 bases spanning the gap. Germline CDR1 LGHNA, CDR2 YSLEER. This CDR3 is CASSQALEGGYTF. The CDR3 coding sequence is TGCGCCAGCAGCCAAGCCCTTGAGGGTGGCTACACCTTC.

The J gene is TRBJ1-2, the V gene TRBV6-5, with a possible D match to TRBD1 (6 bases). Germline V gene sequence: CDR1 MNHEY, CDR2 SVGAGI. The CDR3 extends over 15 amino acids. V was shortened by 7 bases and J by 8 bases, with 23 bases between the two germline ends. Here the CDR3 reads CASKDGGGGSLGYTF. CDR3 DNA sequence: TGTGCCAGCAAAGATGGGGGAGGGGGATCCTTAGGCTACACCTTC.

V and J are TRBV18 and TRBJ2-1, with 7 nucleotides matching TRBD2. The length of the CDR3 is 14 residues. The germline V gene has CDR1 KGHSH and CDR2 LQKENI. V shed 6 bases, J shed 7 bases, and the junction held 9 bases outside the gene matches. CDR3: CASSHIERGNEQFF. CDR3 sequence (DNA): TGTGCCAGCTCTCACATCGAGCGGGGTAATGAGCAGTTCTTC.

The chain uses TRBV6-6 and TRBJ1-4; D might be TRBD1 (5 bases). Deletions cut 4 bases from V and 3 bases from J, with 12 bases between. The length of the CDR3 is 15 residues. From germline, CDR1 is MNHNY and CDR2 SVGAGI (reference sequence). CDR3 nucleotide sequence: TGTGCCAGCAGTTCGGGGACTCCCGCTAATGAAAAACTGTTTTTT. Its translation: CASSSGTPANEKLFF.

CDR3 sequence reads: CAWNGWDWANEKLFF. Written as DNA, the CDR3 is TGTGCCTGGAACGGATGGGACTGGGCTAATGAAAAACTGTTTTTT. The V gene is TRBV30, the J gene TRBJ1-4; D possibly corresponds to TRBD1 (5 bases). Deletions cut 4 bases from V and 3 bases from J, with 15 bases between. The CDR3 runs 15 residues. The germline V gene has CDR1 GTSNPN and CDR2 SVGIG (reference sequence).

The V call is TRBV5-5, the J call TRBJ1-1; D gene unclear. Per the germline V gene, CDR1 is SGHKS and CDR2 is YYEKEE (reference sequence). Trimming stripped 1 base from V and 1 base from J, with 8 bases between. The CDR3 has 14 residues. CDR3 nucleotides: TGTGCCAGCAGCTTGACACAAAGGAACACTGAAGCTTTCTTT. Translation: CASSLTQRNTEAFF. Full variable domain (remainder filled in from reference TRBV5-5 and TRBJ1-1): DAGVTQSPTHLIKTRGQQVTLRCSPISGHKSVSWYQQVLGQGPQFIFQYYEKEERGRGNFPDRFSARQFPNYSSELNVNALLLGDSALYLCASSLTQRNTEAFFGQGTRLTVV.

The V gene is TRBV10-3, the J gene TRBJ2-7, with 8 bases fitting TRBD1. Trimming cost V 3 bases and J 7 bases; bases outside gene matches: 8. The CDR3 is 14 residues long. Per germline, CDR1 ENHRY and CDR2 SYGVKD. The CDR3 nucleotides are TGTGCCATCAGTGAAACGGACAGGGCTAAAGAGCAGTACTTC. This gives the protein CAISETDRAKEQYF.

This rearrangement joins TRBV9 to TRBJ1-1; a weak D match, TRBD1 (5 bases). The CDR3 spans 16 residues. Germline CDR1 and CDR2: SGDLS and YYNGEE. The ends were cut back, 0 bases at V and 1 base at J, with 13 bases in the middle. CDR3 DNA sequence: TGTGCCAGCAGCGTAGCCGACAGCTCTTCGAACACTGAAGCTTTCTTT. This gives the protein CASSVADSSSNTEAFF.

The DNA of the CDR3 is TGTGCCAGCAGTTTAATGGGCAGGGGATTTGGGGGCACTGAAGCTTTCTTT. Residues: CASSLMGRGFGGTEAFF. The rearrangement links TRBV27 to TRBJ1-1; D might be TRBD1 (6 bases). The germline V gene encodes CDR1 MNHEY and CDR2 SMNVEV (reference sequence). Trimming left V 2 bases short and J 4 bases short, with 20 bases between. This CDR3 comprises 17 residues.

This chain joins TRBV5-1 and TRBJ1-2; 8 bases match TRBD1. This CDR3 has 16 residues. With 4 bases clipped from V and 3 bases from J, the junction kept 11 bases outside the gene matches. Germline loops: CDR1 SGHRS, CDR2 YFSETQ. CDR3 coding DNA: TGCGCCAGCAGCCCCGGACAGGGACAAGAGGACTATGGCTACACCTTC. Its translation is CASSPGQGQEDYGYTF.

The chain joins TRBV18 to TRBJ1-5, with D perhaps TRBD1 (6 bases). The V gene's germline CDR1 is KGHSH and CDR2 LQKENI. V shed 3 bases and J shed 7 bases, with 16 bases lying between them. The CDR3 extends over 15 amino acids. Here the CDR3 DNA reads TGTGCCAGCTCACCTACAAATAACAGGGACCAGCCCCAGCATTTT. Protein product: CASSPTNNRDQPQHF.

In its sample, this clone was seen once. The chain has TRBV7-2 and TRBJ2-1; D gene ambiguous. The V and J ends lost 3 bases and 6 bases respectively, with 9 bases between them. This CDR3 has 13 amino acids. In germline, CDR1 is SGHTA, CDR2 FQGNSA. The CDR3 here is CASSFGPLNEQFF. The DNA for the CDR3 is TGTGCCAGCAGCTTTGGCCCTCTCAATGAGCAGTTCTTC.